This T cell receptor (beta chain) stems from a study of shared clonotypes between healthy human individuals. About the study: Three CD4 naive, three CD4 memory, two CD8 naive and one CD8 memory plate were used per donor.

CD45RO negativity and positive selection for CCR7 defined naive CD8 cells, a population that excluded terminally differentiated effector memory CD45RA+ cells. Every contributor of samples was a Caucasian grown-up residing in Nashville, Tennessee. The V end was cut by 3 bases, the J end by 2 bases, with 12 bases between. Germline CDR1 is SGDLS and CDR2 is YYNGEE. The CDR3 is 14 amino acids. The assay was immunoSEQ multiplex PCR, and TCRdb's table has in-frame clones only and misses some. There are more than 2 million clones in the sample; about 93% occur only once, and under 2% lies in the top ten. Comment on this clone: Its antigen is undetermined. The same CDR3 also results from other DNA sequences found in this sample.

Findings of the study overall: The authors sampled blood alone, and tissue repertoires likely differ.

The TCR sequence derives from a man aged 18 to 29 in good health. Some clones in this sample may be carry-over from other donors' samples. The sample comprised naive CD8+ T cells from PBMCs. The chain uses TRBV9 and TRBJ2-7, with a weak D call TRBD2 (6 bases). In DNA, the CDR3 is TGTGCCAGCAGCGCCGGGGGTCCCCCCTACGAGCAGTACTTC. This translates into CASSAGGPPYEQYF.